These 29 T cell receptor beta chains share one sample of origin, sequenced in a study of T-cell memory formation after mild COVID-19. From the 5' RACE reads, TCRdb called clonotypes with MiXCR, one entry per CDR3 protein. The sample shows roughly 340,000 distinct CDR3 sequences, less than 20% of them seen only once. Sample: PBMCs or a T cell subset sorted from them (not recorded which). The receptors originated from a man between 18 and 35 years old who had mild COVID-19 (a few samples of this study predate the infection). Cell type and time point are not known.

This clonotype was detected only a few times. The germline gene is not matched at one end of the junction; a read error may be the cause. This rearrangement joins TRBV6-6 to TRBJ2-5, with a weak D call TRBD2 (7 bases). Germline CDR1 MNHNY, CDR2 SVGAGI (reference sequence). The CDR3 runs 12 residues. For the CDR3, the DNA is TGCACAACCGGGGGGCAGGGAGAGACCCAGTACTTC. Protein: CTTGGQGETQYF.

The genes are TRBV25-1 and TRBJ2-2, with 10 bases aligning to TRBD2. Germline V lookup: CDR1 MGHDK, CDR2 SYGVNS. CDR3 length equals 17 residues. V shed 1 base and J 7 bases; nucleotides not matched to a gene: 9. For the CDR3, the DNA is TGTGCCAGCAGTGAATGGGGCCTAGCGGGGGTCAGCGGGGAGCTGTTTTTT. Protein product: CASSEWGLAGVSGELFF.

This chain uses TRBV21-1 with TRBJ2-3; the table's D gene call, TRBD2, was not cross checked with the DNA. TRBV21-1 has pseudogene status. The CDR3 extends over 19 amino acids. CDR3 residues: CASSKERLAGGNSTDTQYF. CDR3 DNA sequence: TGTGCCAGCAGCAAAGAAAGACTAGCGGGGGGGAATAGCACAGATACGCAGTATTTT.

This clonotype was observed many times. The chain has TRBV6-6 and TRBJ2-7; no clear D gene. The CDR3 extends over 16 amino acids. The V end was cut by 3 bases, the J end by 0 bases, with 15 bases between. CDR1 and CDR2 from the germline V gene are MNHNY and SVGAGI (reference sequence). As DNA, the CDR3 is TGTGCCAGCAGTTATGCAGCCTCCCTAAGCTCCTACGAGCAGTACTTC. Translation: CASSYAASLSSYEQYF.

At least ten counts were recorded for this clonotype. This chain links TRBV27 with TRBJ2-7, with 7 bases identical to TRBD1. CDR1 is MNHEY and CDR2 is SMNVEV in the germline V gene (reference sequence). V dropped 3 bases and J dropped 2; count of bases not matched to a gene: 10. CDR3 length: 16 residues. The CDR3 DNA sequence: TGTGCCAGCAGTTTCCTCTTGGGGACAGAGGCCTACGAGCAGTACGTC. This codes for CASSFLLGTEAYEQYV.

The chain couples TRBV12-3 or TRBV12-4 to TRBJ2-3; 12 bases align to TRBD1. The V and J ends lost 6 bases and 3 bases, in that order; junction bases with no gene match: 7. CDR3 length: 16 residues. CDR3 sequence reads: CASSRGTGGATDTQYF. The CDR3 bases are TGTGCCAGCAGCCGCGGGACAGGGGGCGCGACAGATACGCAGTATTTT.

The rearrangement uses TRBV6-5 and TRBJ2-5, with 7 nucleotides matching TRBD2. This CDR3 has 16 amino acids. Germline V gives CDR1 MNHEY, CDR2 SVGAGI. V lost 5 bases to trimming and J lost 2 bases; unmatched junction nucleotides: 11. The CDR3 region is CASSGLGAGEQETQYF. CDR3 bases: TGTGCCAGCAGTGGCCTCGGTGCGGGGGAGCAAGAGACCCAGTACTTC.

The chain's CDR3 is CASRAQVNYGYTF. The CDR3 coding sequence is TGTGCCAGCAGGGCACAGGTTAACTATGGCTACACCTTC. The V gene is TRBV12-3 or TRBV12-4, the J gene TRBJ1-2; D possibly corresponds to TRBD1 (5 bases). V was trimmed by 6 bases and J by 1 base, leaving 9 bases between them. The CDR3 extends over 13 amino acids.

The chain couples TRBV7-2 to TRBJ2-7; 9 nucleotides align to TRBD1. Germline V gene sequence: CDR1 SGHTA, CDR2 FQGNSA. This CDR3 is built from 14 residues. V lost 8 bases and J lost 3; bases outside the gene matches: 8. The CDR3 sequence: CASVRTGESYEQYF. The CDR3 DNA follows: TGTGCCAGCGTACGGACAGGGGAGAGCTACGAGCAGTACTTC.

The CDR3: CASSPTSGGRTDTQYF. CDR3 sequence (DNA): TGTGCCAGCAGTCCAACTAGCGGGGGCCGCACAGATACGCAGTATTTT. This chain connects TRBV7-9 to TRBJ2-3; 11 nucleotides line up with TRBD2. The germline V gene has CDR1 SEHNR and CDR2 FQNEAQ (reference sequence). The CDR3 runs to 16 residues. V was clipped by 6 bases and J by 1 base; unmatched bases: 6.

This clonotype was counted between two and nine times. The V call is TRBV5-8, the J call TRBJ2-2, with 9 bases that match TRBD2. Germline values: CDR1 SGHTS, CDR2 YDEGEE. With V trimmed by 1 base and J by 6 bases, 4 bases remained unmatched. The CDR3 spans 15 residues. This CDR3 reads CASSLSGLASGELFF. DNA for the CDR3: TGTGCCAGCAGCTTGTCTGGACTAGCGTCCGGGGAGCTGTTTTTT.

At least ten counts were recorded for this clonotype. The V and J genes are TRBV20-1 and TRBJ2-5; 8 bases fit TRBD2. Germline CDR1 DFQATT, CDR2 SNEGSKA (reference sequence). V was pared by 6 bases and J by 4 bases, with 13 bases of the junction left unmatched. The CDR3 runs 15 residues. The CDR3 protein is CSASPGLVARETQYF. For the CDR3, the DNA is TGCAGTGCGTCCCCGGGACTAGTGGCGCGAGAGACCCAGTACTTC.

The chain combines TRBV7-8 with TRBJ2-3; D is unresolved. V lost 3 bases to trimming and J lost 2 bases, with 12 bases between them. Germline V gives CDR1 SGHVS, CDR2 FQNEAQ. CDR3 length: 15 amino acids. The DNA for the CDR3 is TGTGCCAGCAGCTTCTCCTCGCGGCCCACAGATACGCAGTATTTT. Amino acids: CASSFSSRPTDTQYF.

This clonotype was picked up a small number of times. The V call is TRBV2, the J call TRBJ2-3, with TRBD1 identical over 7 bases. V lost 6 bases, J lost 4 bases, and 1 base stayed unmatched. The CDR3 loop spans 12 amino acids. Germline V CDR1 and CDR2: SNHLY, FYNNEI. The CDR3, as DNA: TGTGCCAGCAGAGACAGGGCAGATACGCAGTATTTT. Translated: CASRDRADTQYF.

J is TRBJ1-2 and V is TRBV5-1, with TRBD1 as a possible D gene (5 bases). CDR1 and CDR2 from the germline V gene are SGHRS and YFSETQ. CDR3 length: 15 amino acids. V dropped 8 bases and J dropped 4 bases, with 21 bases sitting between them. CDR3 DNA sequence: TGCGCCAGTCGCGGGGCTTTTGGGGAGGCCTATGGCTACACCTTC. Residues: CASRGAFGEAYGYTF.

The chain links TRBV27 to TRBJ1-1, with D hard to call. Germline loops: CDR1 MNHEY, CDR2 SMNVEV (reference sequence). The CDR3 is made up of 13 amino acids. V lost 5 bases, J lost 3 bases, and 10 bases lay in between. CDR3 nucleotide sequence: TGTGCCAGCAGTGGTGTGGGAGACACTGAAGCTTTCTTT. Its translation is CASSGVGDTEAFF.

The chain is built from TRBV28 and TRBJ2-7; D is uncertain. The V end was cut by 5 bases, the J end by 6 bases, with 14 bases between. This CDR3 is 13 amino acids long. Germline CDR1 reads MDHEN; CDR2 reads SYDVKM. The CDR3 sequence is CASSLTRPSEQYV. CDR3 coding DNA: TGTGCCAGCAGTCTTACCCGCCCCTCCGAGCAGTACGTC.

This CDR3 reads CASSPGTGDEQYV. The DNA of the CDR3 is TGTGCCAGCTCACCCGGGACAGGGGACGAGCAGTACGTC. J is TRBJ2-7 and V is TRBV18; 10 bases are shared with TRBD1. Germline CDR1 is KGHSH and CDR2 is LQKENI. Losses at the gene ends were 3 bases for V and 5 bases for J; bases not matched to a gene: 1. This CDR3 is built from 13 residues.

This clonotype was seen a few times. The rearrangement joins TRBV4-3 to TRBJ1-2; D ambiguous. The CDR3 totals 15 residues. Germline V lookup: CDR1 LGHNA, CDR2 YSLEER. V was trimmed by 6 bases and J by 5 bases, leaving 19 bases between them. The CDR3 here is CASRQNMERRYGYTF. The CDR3 region has the DNA TGCGCCAGCAGGCAGAATATGGAAAGACGGTATGGCTACACCTTC.

This clonotype was seen many times. The rearrangement links TRBV20-1 to TRBJ2-3; 12 bases fit TRBD2. This CDR3 comprises 18 residues. Per germline, CDR1 DFQATT and CDR2 SNEGSKA (reference sequence). Germline trimming cut 5 bases from V and 2 bases from J; bases unmatched to any gene: 14. CDR3 DNA sequence: TGCAGTGCTTACGAACTAGCGGGGGGTTTGGGGGTCACAGATACGCAGTATTTT. Translating gives CSAYELAGGLGVTDTQYF.

In this sample, this clonotype turned up many times. The CDR3 DNA reads as TGCAGTGCTAGAGGACAGGGACTAGCGGTGGCCTACGAGCAGTACGTC. Translation gives CSARGQGLAVAYEQYV. This chain links TRBV20-1 with TRBJ2-7; 11 bases are shared with TRBD2. The V segment lost 1 base and the J segment 2 bases; nucleotides outside the gene matches: 7. The CDR3 has 16 amino acids. Per the germline V gene, CDR1 is DFQATT and CDR2 is SNEGSKA (reference sequence).

This clonotype appeared a few times. The chain has TRBV4-3 and TRBJ2-6, with 11 bases fitting TRBD1. The V and J ends lost 5 bases and 1 base, in that order; junction bases with no gene match: 4. The CDR3 extends over 17 amino acids. CDR1 and CDR2 from the germline V gene are LGHNA and YSLEER. CDR3: CASSKGTGGSGANVLTF. The CDR3 DNA reads TGCGCCAGCAGCAAAGGGACAGGGGGATCTGGGGCCAACGTCCTGACTTTC.

This clonotype was seen more than once but under ten times. The rearrangement joins TRBV24-1 to TRBJ2-5, with no clear D. The germline V and J ends were trimmed by 3 bases and 4 bases, with 11 bases remaining between them. The CDR3 runs 14 residues. Germline V gene sequence: CDR1 KGHDR, CDR2 SFDVKD. As DNA, the CDR3 is TGTGCCACCAGTGATAGCTTGACTCGAGAGACCCAGTACTTC. This translates into CATSDSLTRETQYF.

This clonotype has a handful of counts. This chain joins TRBV24-1 and TRBJ1-4, with unresolved D. Trimming pared 3 bases from V and 13 bases from J, leaving 14 bases between. CDR3 length equals 13 residues. Germline lookup yields CDR1 KGHDR and CDR2 SFDVKD. CDR3 protein: CATSDARGRVLFF. The CDR3 nucleotides read TGTGCCACCAGTGATGCCCGCGGACGGGTACTGTTTTTT.

The genes are TRBV11-1 and TRBJ2-2; no clear D. Germline CDR1 is SGHAT and CDR2 is FQDESV (reference sequence). This CDR3 is built from 13 residues. Between the trimmed V and J ends, which lost 1 base and 6 bases, there was a span of 6 bases. CDR3 loop: CASSLGQPGELFF. CDR3 nucleotide sequence: TGTGCCAGCAGCTTAGGGCAACCCGGGGAGCTGTTTTTT.

This clonotype was found a few times. V and J are TRBV5-1 and TRBJ1-6, with 8 positions matching TRBD1. Looked up from germline, CDR1 is SGHRS and CDR2 is YFSETQ. V lost 4 bases and J lost 6; bases outside the gene matches: 9. The CDR3 length is 16 residues. DNA of the CDR3: TGCGCCAGCAGCAAGGAGACAGGGGTCCCTAATTCACCCCTCCACTTT. Its protein product is CASSKETGVPNSPLHF.

The chain has TRBV7-2 and TRBJ1-6; no reliable D call. Germline V lookup: CDR1 SGHTA, CDR2 FQGNSA. There are 15 residues in the CDR3. V lost 4 bases and J 9 bases, leaving 16 bases between the germline ends. CDR3 amino acids: CASSSPALVGSPLHF. CDR3 DNA sequence: TGTGCCAGCAGCTCTCCCGCTCTCGTAGGTTCACCCCTCCACTTT. Complete variable domain (other parts from reference TRBV7-2 and TRBJ1-6): GAGVSQSPSNKVTEKGKDVELRCDPISGHTALYWYRQSLGQGLEFLIYFQGNSAPDKSGLPSDRFSAERTGGSVSTLTIQRTQQEDSAVYLCASSSPALVGSPLHFGNGTRLTVT.

This clonotype showed up just a few times. The chain links TRBV9 to TRBJ2-1; weak D call: TRBD1 (6 bases). Trimming took off 4 bases at V and 7 bases at J, with 15 bases between the two ends. The CDR3 has 14 residues. In germline, CDR1 is SGDLS, CDR2 YYNGEE. This CDR3 reads CASSKQGSGNEQFF. In nucleotides, the CDR3 is TGTGCCAGCAGCAAACAGGGATCGGGTAATGAGCAGTTCTTC.

Of note for this clonotype: Given a much more abundant clone one base away, this may be a read error. The rearrangement links TRBV2 to TRBJ2-1, with TRBD2 matching 10 bases. Germline CDR1 SNHLY, CDR2 FYNNEI. Losses at the gene ends were 6 bases for V and 0 bases for J; bases not matched to a gene: 2. CDR3 size: 15 residues. The CDR3, as DNA: TGTGCCAGCAGGCCTAGCGGGGGCTCCTACAATGAGCAGTTCTTC. It yields the protein CASRPSGGSYNEQFF.